This entry concerns a single TCR beta chain. Per the original data handling: Amplifying reference gene primers gave estimates of nucleated cell counts. Clones were read by immunoSEQ multiplex PCR, and TCRdb kept only the in-frame ones, dropping some. V, J and clone size are taken as reported in that table, and D and trimming were inferred from the DNA itself. The repertoire includes 210,000 or so clones, about 83% of them detected once, and 7.5% to 8% sits in the top ten. The V end lost 1 base, the J end lost 6 bases, and 9 bases lay between the germline ends. The CDR3 is made up of 13 amino acids. The germline CDR1 and CDR2 sequences are SEHNR and FQNEAQ (reference sequence). The record originates from a study of blood T cell repertoires in COVID-19. Whole-study context: Specimens from acute and convalescent COVID-19 originated in the United States, Italy and Spain. Sources were T cells, B-cell-depleted T cells, or PBMCs; the material itself was cDNA or gDNA.

The chain is built from TRBV7-9 and TRBJ1-2; D remains ambiguous. Sequenced input: peripheral blood. This TCR derives from a woman aged 50 to 65 with active or convalescent COVID-19. CDR3 nucleotides: TGTGCCAGCAGCTTAGGGGCTTGGGATGGCTACACCTTC. It translates to CASSLGAWDGYTF. The full variable domain, rest sourced from reference TRBV7-9 and TRBJ1-2, is DTGVSQNPRHKITKRGQNVTFRCDPISEHNRLYWYRQTLGQGPEFLTYFQNEAQLEKSRLLSDRFSAERPKGSFSTLEIQRTEQGDSAMYLCASSLGAWDGYTFGSGTRLTVV.